The rows below give T cell receptor beta chains drawn from one sample of a study of beta chain features in type 1 diabetes. Generated by immunoSEQ multiplex PCR, the TCRdb table keeps only in-frame clones and is missing some. This sample has 120,000 to 150,000 clones, with 13% found just once. Sequenced sample: central memory CD4+ T cells from blood. These receptors all stem from a young man with type 1 diabetes. The CDR3 runs from the conserved cysteine through the conserved F or W. D genes are given only for firm matches. Clone size appears in some rows only: once, few, many, or a class for an expanded clone.

J gene,D gene,clone size,V gene,CDR3 protein,CDR3 DNA
TRBJ1-2,.,few,TRBV27,CASSREGHYGYTF,TGTGCCAGCAGTCGTGAGGGTCACTATGGCTACACCTTC
TRBJ2-3,TRBD2,.,TRBV30,CAWRAGEPTDTQYF,TGTGCCTGGAGGGCGGGGGAACCCACAGATACGCAGTATTTT
TRBJ2-5,.,.,TRBV2,CASRELQVQETQYF,TGTGCCAGCCGAGAATTACAGGTCCAAGAGACCCAGTACTTC
TRBJ2-3,TRBD2,few,TRBV13,CASSRTSGGAGTDTQYF,TGTGCCAGCAGCCGTACTAGCGGGGGGGCTGGCACAGATACGCAGTATTTT
TRBJ2-7,.,few,TRBV20-1,CSARGNYEQYF,TGCAGTGCTAGAGGGAACTACGAGCAGTACTTC
TRBJ2-7,.,.,TRBV7-9,CASSLGLSYEQYF,TGTGCCAGCAGCCTGGGACTTTCCTACGAGCAGTACTTC
TRBJ1-1,.,.,TRBV9,CASSGDRHTEAFF,TGTGCCAGCAGCGGCGACAGACACACTGAAGCTTTCTTT
TRBJ1-5,.,.,TRBV5-6,CASSLGSGSNQPQHF,TGTGCCAGCAGCTTGGGGTCAGGCAGCAATCAGCCCCAGCATTTT
TRBJ1-1,.,.,TRBV25-1,CASSGSTANTEAFF,TGTGCCAGCAGTGGGAGTACAGCGAACACTGAAGCTTTCTTT
TRBJ2-3,.,.,TRBV9,CASSVRGGTDTQYF,TGTGCCAGCAGCGTAAGAGGGGGCACAGATACGCAGTATTTT
TRBJ2-7,TRBD2,few,TRBV9,CASSPRRERGDEQYF,TGTGCCAGCAGCCCACGGAGGGAGCGGGGGGACGAGCAGTACTTC
TRBJ2-3,TRBD1,.,TRBV5-1,CASSDRDRPSTDTQYF,TGCGCCAGCAGCGACCGGGACAGGCCGAGCACAGATACGCAGTATTTT
TRBJ2-7,.,few,TRBV6-1,CASSESGRDYEQYF,TGTGCCAGCAGTGAATCTGGCAGGGACTACGAGCAGTACTTC
TRBJ2-7,.,few,TRBV15,CATSRDPRSADEQYF,TGTGCCACCAGCAGAGATCCCCGTTCGGCAGATGAGCAGTACTTC
TRBJ1-4,.,once,TRBV2,CASSEAKLFF,TGTGCCAGCAGCGAAGCCAAACTGTTTTTT
TRBJ2-7,.,.,TRBV6-5,CATLHGSGEQYF,TGTGCCACCCTCCACGGATCCGGCGAGCAGTACTTC
TRBJ1-2,.,.,TRBV4-1,CASSQAKESYGYTF,TGCGCCAGCAGCCAAGCCAAAGAATCCTATGGCTACACCTTC
TRBJ2-1,TRBD2,few,TRBV19,CASSKLAGGPESEQFF,TGTGCCAGTAGTAAGCTAGCGGGGGGGCCGGAGAGTGAGCAGTTCTTC
TRBJ1-4,TRBD1,medium-sized,TRBV4-1,CASSHPDRDNEKLFF,TGCGCCAGCAGCCACCCCGACAGGGATAATGAAAAACTGTTTTTT
TRBJ2-7,TRBD1,few,TRBV4-2,CASSQDSGTGEAYEQYF,TGTGCCAGCAGCCAAGATTCCGGGACAGGGGAGGCCTACGAGCAGTACTTC
TRBJ2-7,.,few,TRBV7-2,CASSLAATTSSYEQYF,TGTGCCAGCAGCTTAGCGGCGACTACCAGCTCCTACGAGCAGTACTTC
TRBJ2-7,TRBD1,.,TRBV27,CASSPSPGTGGKQYF,TGTGCCAGCAGTCCCAGTCCCGGGACAGGGGGCAAGCAGTACTTC